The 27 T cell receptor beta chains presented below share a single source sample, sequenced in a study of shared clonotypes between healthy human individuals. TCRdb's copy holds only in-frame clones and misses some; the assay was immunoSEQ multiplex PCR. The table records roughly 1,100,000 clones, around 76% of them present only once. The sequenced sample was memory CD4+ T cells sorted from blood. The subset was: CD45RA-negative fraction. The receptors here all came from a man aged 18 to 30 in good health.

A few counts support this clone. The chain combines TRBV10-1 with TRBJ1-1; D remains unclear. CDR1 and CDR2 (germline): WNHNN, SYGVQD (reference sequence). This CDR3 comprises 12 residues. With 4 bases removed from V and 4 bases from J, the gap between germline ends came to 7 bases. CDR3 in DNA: TGCGCCAGCAGTGGTTACGGCACTGAAGCTTTCTTT. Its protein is CASSGYGTEAFF.

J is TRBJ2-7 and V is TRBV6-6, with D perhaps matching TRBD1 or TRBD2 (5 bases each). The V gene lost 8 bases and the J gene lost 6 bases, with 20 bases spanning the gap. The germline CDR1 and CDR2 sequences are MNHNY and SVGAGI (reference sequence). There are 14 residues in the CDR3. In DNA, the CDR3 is TGTGCCAGCCGAACTTGGGACCGCAAGCCCGAGCAGTACTTC. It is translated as CASRTWDRKPEQYF.

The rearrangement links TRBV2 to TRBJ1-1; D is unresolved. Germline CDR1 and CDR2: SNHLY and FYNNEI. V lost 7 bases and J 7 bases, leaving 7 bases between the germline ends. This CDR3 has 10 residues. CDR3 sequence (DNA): TGTGCCAGCAACGAGGGTGAAGCTTTCTTT. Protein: CASNEGEAFF.

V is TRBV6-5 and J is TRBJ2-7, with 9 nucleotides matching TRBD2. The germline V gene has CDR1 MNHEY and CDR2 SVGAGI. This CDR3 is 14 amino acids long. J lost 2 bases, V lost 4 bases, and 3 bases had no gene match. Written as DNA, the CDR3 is TGTGCCAGCAGTTTAAGCGGGAGGACCTACGAGCAGTACTTC. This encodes CASSLSGRTYEQYF.

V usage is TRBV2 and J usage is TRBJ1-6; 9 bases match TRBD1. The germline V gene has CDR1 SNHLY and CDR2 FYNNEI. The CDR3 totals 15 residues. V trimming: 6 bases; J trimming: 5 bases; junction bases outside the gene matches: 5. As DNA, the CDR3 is TGTGCCAGCAGAAGGGACAGGGCCAATAATTCACCCCTCCACTTT. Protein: CASRRDRANNSPLHF.

The CDR3 DNA sequence: TGCGCCAGCAGCCGCGGAGATAGCAATCAGCCCCAGCATTTT. Translation gives CASSRGDSNQPQHF. The chain uses TRBV5-1 and TRBJ1-5, with D unresolved. CDR3 length: 14 residues. CDR1 is SGHRS and CDR2 is YFSETQ in the germline V gene. Trimming shortened V by 4 bases and J by 0 bases, and 8 bases separated the two germline ends.

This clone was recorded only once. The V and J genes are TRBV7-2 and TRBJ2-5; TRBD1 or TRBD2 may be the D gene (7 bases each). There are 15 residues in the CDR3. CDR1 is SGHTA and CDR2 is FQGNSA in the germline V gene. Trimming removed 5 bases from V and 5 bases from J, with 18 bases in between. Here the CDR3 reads CASSPPNRGGETQYF. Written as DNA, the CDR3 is TGTGCCAGCAGCCCTCCCAACAGGGGAGGGGAGACCCAGTACTTC. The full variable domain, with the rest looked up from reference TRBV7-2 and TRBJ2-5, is GAGVSQSPSNKVTEKGKDVELRCDPISGHTALYWYRQSLGQGLEFLIYFQGNSAPDKSGLPSDRFSAERTGGSVSTLTIQRTQQEDSAVYLCASSPPNRGGETQYFGPGTRLLVL.

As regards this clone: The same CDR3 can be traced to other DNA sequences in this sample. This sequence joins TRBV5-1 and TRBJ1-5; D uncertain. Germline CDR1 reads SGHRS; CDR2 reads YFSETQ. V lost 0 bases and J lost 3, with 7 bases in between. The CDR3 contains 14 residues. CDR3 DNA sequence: TGCGCCAGCAGCTTGGGTGGAAACAATCAGCCCCAGCATTTT. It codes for CASSLGGNNQPQHF.

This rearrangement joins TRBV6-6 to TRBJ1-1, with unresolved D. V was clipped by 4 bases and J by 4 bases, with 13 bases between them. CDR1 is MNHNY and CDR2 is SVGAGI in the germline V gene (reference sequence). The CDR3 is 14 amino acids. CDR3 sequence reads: CASSFHLSGTEAFF. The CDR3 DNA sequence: TGTGCCAGCAGTTTCCATTTGTCGGGCACTGAAGCTTTCTTT.

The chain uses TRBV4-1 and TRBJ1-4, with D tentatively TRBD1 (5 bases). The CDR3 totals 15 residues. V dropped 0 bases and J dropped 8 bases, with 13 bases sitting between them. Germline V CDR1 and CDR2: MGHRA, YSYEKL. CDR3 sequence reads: CASSQDGKGNEKLFF. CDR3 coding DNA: TGCGCCAGCAGCCAAGACGGGAAGGGGAACGAAAAACTGTTTTTT.

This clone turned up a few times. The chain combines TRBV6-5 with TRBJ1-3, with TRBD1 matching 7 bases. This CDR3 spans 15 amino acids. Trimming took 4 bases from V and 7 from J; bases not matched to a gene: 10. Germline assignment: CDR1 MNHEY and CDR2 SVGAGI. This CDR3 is CASSSQQGPWNTIYF. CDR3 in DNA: TGTGCCAGCAGTTCCCAACAGGGGCCGTGGAACACCATATATTTT.

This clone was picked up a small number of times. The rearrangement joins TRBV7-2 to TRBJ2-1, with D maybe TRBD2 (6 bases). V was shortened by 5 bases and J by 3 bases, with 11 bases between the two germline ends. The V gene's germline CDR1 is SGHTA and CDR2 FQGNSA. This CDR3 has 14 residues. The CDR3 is CASSMRGFYNEQFF. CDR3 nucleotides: TGTGCCAGCAGCATGCGGGGTTTCTACAATGAGCAGTTCTTC.

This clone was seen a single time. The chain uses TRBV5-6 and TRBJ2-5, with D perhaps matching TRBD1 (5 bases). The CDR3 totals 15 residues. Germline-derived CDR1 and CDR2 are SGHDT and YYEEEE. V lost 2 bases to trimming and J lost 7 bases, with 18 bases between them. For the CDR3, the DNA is TGTGCCAGCAGCTTTTGGGGCTTGTTGGAAGGGACCCAGTACTTC. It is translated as CASSFWGLLEGTQYF.

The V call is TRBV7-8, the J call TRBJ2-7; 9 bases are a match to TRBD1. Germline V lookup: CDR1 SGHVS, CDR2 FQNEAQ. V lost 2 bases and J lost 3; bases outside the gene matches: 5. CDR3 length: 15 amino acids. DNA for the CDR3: TGTGCCAGCAGCTTAAAGGGGACAGGGTTCTACGAGCAGTACTTC. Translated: CASSLKGTGFYEQYF.

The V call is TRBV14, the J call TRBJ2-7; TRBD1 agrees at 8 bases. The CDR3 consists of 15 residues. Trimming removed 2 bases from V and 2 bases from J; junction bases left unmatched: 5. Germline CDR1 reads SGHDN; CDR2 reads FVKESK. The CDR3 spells CASSQSGGGPYEQYF. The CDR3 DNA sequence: TGTGCCAGCAGCCAATCAGGGGGCGGGCCCTACGAGCAGTACTTC.

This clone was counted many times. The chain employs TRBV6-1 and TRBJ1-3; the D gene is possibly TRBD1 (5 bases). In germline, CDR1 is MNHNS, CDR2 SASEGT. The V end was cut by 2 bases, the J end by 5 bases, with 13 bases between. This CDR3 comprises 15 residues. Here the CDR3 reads CASSEKEGPRNTIYF. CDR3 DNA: TGTGCCAGCAGTGAAAAGGAGGGACCCCGAAACACCATATATTTT.

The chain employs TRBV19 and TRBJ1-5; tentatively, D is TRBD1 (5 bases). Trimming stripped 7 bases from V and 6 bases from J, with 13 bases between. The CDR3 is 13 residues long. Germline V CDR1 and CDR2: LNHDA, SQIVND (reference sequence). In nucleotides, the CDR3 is TGTGCCAGTACTCCGGCAGGGACTCAGCCCCAGCATTTT. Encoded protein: CASTPAGTQPQHF. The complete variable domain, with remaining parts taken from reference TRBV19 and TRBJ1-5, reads DGGITQSPKYLFRKEGQNVTLSCEQNLNHDAMYWYRQDPGQGLRLIYYSQIVNDFQKGDIAEGYSVSREKKESFPLTVTSAQKNPTAFYLCASTPAGTQPQHFGDGTRLSIL.

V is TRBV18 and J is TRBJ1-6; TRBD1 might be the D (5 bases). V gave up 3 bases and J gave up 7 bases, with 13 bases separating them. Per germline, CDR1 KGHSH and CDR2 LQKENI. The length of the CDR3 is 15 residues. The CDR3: CASSPAGRENSPLHF. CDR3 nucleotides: TGTGCCAGCTCACCTGCGGGACGGGAGAATTCACCCCTCCACTTT.

This CDR3 reads CASGWRNEQFF. In DNA, the CDR3 is TGTGCCAGCGGTTGGAGGAATGAGCAGTTCTTC. The chain links TRBV2 to TRBJ2-1, with D perhaps TRBD2 (5 bases). Looked up from germline, CDR1 is SNHLY and CDR2 is FYNNEI. V was clipped by 8 bases and J by 7 bases, with 9 bases between them. There are 11 residues in the CDR3.

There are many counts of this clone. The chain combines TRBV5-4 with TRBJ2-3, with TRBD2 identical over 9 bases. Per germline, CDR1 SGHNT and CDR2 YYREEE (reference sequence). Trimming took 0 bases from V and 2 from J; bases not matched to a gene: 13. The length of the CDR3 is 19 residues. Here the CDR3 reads CASSLASVAGALTTDTQYF. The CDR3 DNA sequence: TGTGCCAGCAGCTTGGCTTCGGTAGCGGGGGCTCTAACCACAGATACGCAGTATTTT.

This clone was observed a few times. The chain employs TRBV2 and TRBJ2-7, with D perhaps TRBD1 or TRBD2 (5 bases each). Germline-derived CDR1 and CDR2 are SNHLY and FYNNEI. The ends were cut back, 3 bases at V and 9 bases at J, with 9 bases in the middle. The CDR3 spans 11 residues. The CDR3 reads CASSEWDPQYF. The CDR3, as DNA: TGTGCCAGCAGTGAGTGGGACCCGCAGTACTTC.

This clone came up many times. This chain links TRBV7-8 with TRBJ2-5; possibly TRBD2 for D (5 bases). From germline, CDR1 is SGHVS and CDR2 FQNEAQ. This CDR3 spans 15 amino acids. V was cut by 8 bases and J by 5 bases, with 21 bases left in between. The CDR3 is CASLSRASGGETQYF. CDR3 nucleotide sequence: TGTGCCAGCCTCTCGCGGGCGAGCGGTGGTGAGACCCAGTACTTC.

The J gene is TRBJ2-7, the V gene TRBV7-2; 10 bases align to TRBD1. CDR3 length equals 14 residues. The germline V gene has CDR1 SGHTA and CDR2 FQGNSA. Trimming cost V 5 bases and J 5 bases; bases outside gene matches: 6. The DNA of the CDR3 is TGTGCCAGCAGCCGGGACAGGGGATTTAACGAGCAGTACTTC. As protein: CASSRDRGFNEQYF.

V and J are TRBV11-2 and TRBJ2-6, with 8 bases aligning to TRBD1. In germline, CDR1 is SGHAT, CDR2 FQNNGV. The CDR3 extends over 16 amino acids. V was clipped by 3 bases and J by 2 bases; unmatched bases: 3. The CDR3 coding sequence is TGTGCCAGCAGCTTCGAGGACAGGGCTGGGGCCAACGTCCTGACTTTC. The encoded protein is CASSFEDRAGANVLTF.

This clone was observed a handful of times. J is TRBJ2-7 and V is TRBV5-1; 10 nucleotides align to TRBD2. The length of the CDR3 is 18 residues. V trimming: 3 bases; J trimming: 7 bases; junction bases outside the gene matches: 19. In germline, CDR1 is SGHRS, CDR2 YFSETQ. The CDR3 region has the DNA TGCGCCAGCAGCTGGTCCACCTCTAGCGGGAGCCTCCCGCAGGAGCAGTACTTC. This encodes CASSWSTSSGSLPQEQYF. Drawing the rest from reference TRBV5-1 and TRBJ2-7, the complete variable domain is KAGVTQTPRYLIKTRGQQVTLSCSPISGHRSVSWYQQTPGQGLQFLFEYFSETQRNKGNFPGRFSGRQFSNSRSEMNVSTLELGDSALYLCASSWSTSSGSLPQEQYFGPGTRLTVT.

CDR3 nucleotides: TGTGCCAGCAGCCCAACAGGGGGCACTAACTATGGCTACACCTTC. This gives the protein CASSPTGGTNYGYTF. The chain employs TRBV7-3 and TRBJ1-2; 9 bases line up with TRBD1. Germline V CDR1 and CDR2: SGHTA, FQGTGA. The CDR3 length is 15 residues. The V and J ends lost 5 bases and 0 bases, in that order; junction bases with no gene match: 4.

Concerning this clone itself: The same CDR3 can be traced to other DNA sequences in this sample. The CDR3: CASSQRAGELFF. The CDR3 DNA reads TGTGCCAGCAGTCAGAGGGCCGGGGAGCTGTTTTTT. The chain carries TRBV6-5 and TRBJ2-2, with a weak D call TRBD2 (5 bases). This CDR3 region has 12 residues. The V end was cut by 5 bases, the J end by 6 bases, with 7 bases between. Germline V gene data show CDR1 as MNHEY and CDR2 as SVGAGI.